At least ten counts were recorded for the clone carrying this TCR beta chain. The antigen is unknown. Unique molecular identifiers were incorporated during preparation of the TCRbeta library. TCRdb used MiXCR to reprocess the PCR reads, holding one entry per CDR3 protein. Among about 170,000 distinct CDR3 sequences, roughly 10% were seen once, and the ten largest hold roughly 13%. The record originates from a study of T-cell reconstitution after alpha-beta-depleted transplantation in children. Study results and caveats: Counts and diversity of T cells one year after transplant came mostly from newly produced T cells.

Deletions cut 6 bases from V and 4 bases from J, with 13 bases between. The CDR3 totals 14 residues. Sequences were derived from PBMCs, sampled before TCRalphabeta/CD19-depleted stem cell transplant. The source is a boy aged 2 to 10 with acute myeloid leukemia, due to receive a stem cell transplant. The chain employs TRBV12-3 or TRBV12-4 and TRBJ1-5; the D gene is possibly TRBD1 (5 bases). The CDR3 DNA sequence: TGTGCCAGCAGCCCGGGGGGGAGAAATCAGCCCCAGCATTTT. It is translated as CASSPGGRNQPQHF.